A selection of T cell receptor beta chains follows, all from one sample in a study of cytomegalovirus exposure and HLA in healthy donors. The repertoire was sequenced with immunoSEQ multiplex PCR; TCRdb's copy has only in-frame clones and lacks some. This table has more than 130,000 clones, over 70% appearing once. Input material: PBMCs. These receptors were collected from a man aged 35 to 55 in good health and CMV-seropositive. Both conserved end residues are part of each CDR3.

TRBV6-5	TRBJ1-2	CASSPTGGFYGYTF
TRBV5-4	TRBJ1-1	CASSLLRTGMGWTEAFF
TRBV5-6	TRBJ1-1	CASSGRGYTEAFF
TRBV4-1	TRBJ2-7	CASSQDSGRVVEQYF
TRBV5-1	TRBJ2-2	CASSLGGGTNTGELFF
TRBV6-5	TRBJ2-2	CAIRDRNTGELFF
TRBV9	TRBJ2-7	CASSVGGRVYEQYF
TRBV4-1	TRBJ1-4	CASSRQGRDEKLFF
TRBV7-6	TRBJ2-3	CASSLAGTGGADTQYF
TRBV7-9	TRBJ1-1	CASSLLTALQLVRGREAFF
TRBV19	TRBJ2-6	CASSDTLTASGANVLTF
TRBV27	TRBJ2-1	CASKSGAYNEQFF
TRBV2	TRBJ2-1	CASKRGSGEDEQFF
TRBV18	TRBJ1-2	CASSPRGQPYGYTF
TRBV6-6	TRBJ1-2	CASSYGHLQNYGYTF
TRBV28	TRBJ1-5	CASSRQDRENQPQHF
TRBV6-5	TRBJ2-7	CASSLGQLATYEQYF
TRBV29-1	TRBJ1-1	CSVEAERARNTEAFF
TRBV19	TRBJ1-4	CASSGQGREKLFF
TRBV11-1	TRBJ1-1	CASSLTTGNTEAFF
TRBV7-6	TRBJ2-7	CASSSFPGQNYEQYF
TRBV28	TRBJ2-7	CASSGGPHPYEQYF
TRBV19	TRBJ2-1	CASSILTGAYNEQFF
TRBV25-1	TRBJ1-4	CASSEWTGRIANEKLFF
TRBV28	TRBJ2-1	CASSLRYEQFF
TRBV6-6	TRBJ2-7	CASTSPGQRQTYEQYF
TRBV9	TRBJ2-3	CASSSEVGGVPSTDTQYF
TRBV5-4	TRBJ2-1	CASSLTSGRGNEQFF
TRBV21-1	TRBJ1-2	CASSHTDRTDYYGYTF
TRBV5-1	TRBJ2-1	CASSLAGGRGYNEQFF
TRBV6-6	TRBJ2-7	CASSYFGWYEQYF
TRBV4-1	TRBJ2-1	CASSPPTDSNEQFF
TRBV7-9	TRBJ2-4	CASSWTSGGTLAKNIQYF
TRBV15	TRBJ1-5	CATSRDYSNQPQHF
TRBV30	TRBJ2-7	CAWSRTGVSYEQYF
TRBV10-3	TRBJ2-2	CAISEIGQGVRELFF
TRBV28	TRBJ1-6	CASSPVSYNSPLHF
TRBV7-9	TRBJ1-1	CASSHPGLPNTEAFF
TRBV30	TRBJ2-1	CAWGTSGSSYNEQFF
TRBV27	TRBJ1-2	CASSSAQGYGYTF
TRBV11-2	TRBJ1-2	CASSWAGGQSVYGYTF
TRBV15	TRBJ2-2	CATSRGRRGNTGELFF
TRBV6-4	TRBJ1-1	CASRRRVVETEAFF
TRBV7-9	TRBJ2-7	CASSLGLLSSYEQYF
TRBV5-4	TRBJ2-4	CASSFGAGLAGSIQYF
TRBV28	TRBJ1-6	CASKRGLGSPLHF
TRBV4-1	TRBJ1-3	CASSQGWSYSGNTIYF
TRBV9	TRBJ2-7	CASSAGLAFHEQYF
TRBV2	TRBJ2-6	CASSLPRLSGANVLTF
TRBV6-4	TRBJ2-1	CASSDSRLGSNNEQFF
TRBV7-2	TRBJ2-7	CASSSTSVPYEQYF
TRBV7-9	TRBJ2-1	CASSSSGTSSYNEQFF
TRBV11-2	TRBJ2-1	CASRTLAGGIVQWTKEQFF
TRBV5-5	TRBJ2-7	CASSLEEDEQYF
TRBV9	TRBJ2-7	CASSVGASGTYEQYF